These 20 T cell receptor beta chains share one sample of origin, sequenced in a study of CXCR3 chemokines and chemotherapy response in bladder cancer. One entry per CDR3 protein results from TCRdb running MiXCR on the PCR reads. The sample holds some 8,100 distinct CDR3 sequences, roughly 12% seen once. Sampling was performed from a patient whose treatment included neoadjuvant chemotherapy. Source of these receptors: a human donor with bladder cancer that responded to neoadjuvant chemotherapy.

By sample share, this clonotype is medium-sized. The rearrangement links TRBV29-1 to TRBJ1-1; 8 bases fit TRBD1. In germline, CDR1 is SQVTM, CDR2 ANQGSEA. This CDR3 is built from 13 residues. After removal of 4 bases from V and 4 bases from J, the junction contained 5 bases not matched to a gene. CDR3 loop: CSVVRTGSTEAFF. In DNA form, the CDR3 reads TGCAGCGTTGTCAGGACAGGGAGCACTGAAGCTTTCTTT. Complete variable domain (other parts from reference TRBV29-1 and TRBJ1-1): SAVISQKPSRDICQRGTSLTIQCQVDSQVTMMFWYRQQPGQSLTLIATANQGSEATYESGFVIDKFPISRPNLTFSTLTVSNMSPEDSSIYLCSVVRTGSTEAFFGQGTRLTVV.

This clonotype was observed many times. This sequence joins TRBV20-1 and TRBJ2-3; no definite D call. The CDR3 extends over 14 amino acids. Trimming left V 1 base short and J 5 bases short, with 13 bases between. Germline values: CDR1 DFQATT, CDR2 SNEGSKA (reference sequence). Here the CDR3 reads CSARGRTSRDTQYF. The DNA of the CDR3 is TGCAGTGCTAGAGGTCGTACCTCAAGAGATACGCAGTATTTT.

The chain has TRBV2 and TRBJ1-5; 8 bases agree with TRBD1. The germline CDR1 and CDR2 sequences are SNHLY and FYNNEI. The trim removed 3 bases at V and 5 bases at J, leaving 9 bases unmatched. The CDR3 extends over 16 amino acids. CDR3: CASSDFGGTGYQPQHF. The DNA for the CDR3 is TGTGCCAGCAGTGACTTTGGAGGGACAGGTTATCAGCCCCAGCATTTT.

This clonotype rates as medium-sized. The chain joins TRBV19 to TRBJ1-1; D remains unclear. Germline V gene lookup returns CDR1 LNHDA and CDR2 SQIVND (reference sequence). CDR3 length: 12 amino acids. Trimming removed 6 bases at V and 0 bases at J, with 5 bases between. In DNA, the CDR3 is TGTGCCAGTAGAGCTCTGAACACTGAAGCTTTCTTT. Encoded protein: CASRALNTEAFF.

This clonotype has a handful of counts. CDR3 amino acids: CASSFRPDFYGYTF. The CDR3 DNA is TGTGCCAGCAGCTTTAGGCCAGACTTTTATGGCTACACCTTC. The rearrangement joins TRBV7-9 to TRBJ1-2; D not resolved. CDR1 SEHNR and CDR2 FQNEAQ come from the germline V gene (reference sequence). This CDR3 is 14 amino acids long. V was shortened by 3 bases and J by 5 bases, with 13 bases between the two germline ends.

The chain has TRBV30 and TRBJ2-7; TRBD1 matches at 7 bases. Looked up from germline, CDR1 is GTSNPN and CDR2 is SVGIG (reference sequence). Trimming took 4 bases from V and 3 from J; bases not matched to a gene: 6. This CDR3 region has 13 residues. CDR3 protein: CAWTRTGDYEQYF. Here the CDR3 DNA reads TGTGCCTGGACTCGGACAGGAGACTACGAGCAGTACTTC.

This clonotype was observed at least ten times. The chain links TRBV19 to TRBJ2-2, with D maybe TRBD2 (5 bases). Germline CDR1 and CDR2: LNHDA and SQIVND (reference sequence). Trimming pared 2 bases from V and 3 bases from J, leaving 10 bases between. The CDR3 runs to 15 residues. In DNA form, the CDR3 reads TGTGCCAGTAGTATACTAGCACTTGACACCGGGGAGCTGTTTTTT. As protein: CASSILALDTGELFF.

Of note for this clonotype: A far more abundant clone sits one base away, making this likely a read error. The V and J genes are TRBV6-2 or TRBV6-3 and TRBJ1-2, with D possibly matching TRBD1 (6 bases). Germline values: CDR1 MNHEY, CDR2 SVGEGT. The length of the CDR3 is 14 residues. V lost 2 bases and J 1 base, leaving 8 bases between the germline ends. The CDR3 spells CASSYDRLNYGYTF. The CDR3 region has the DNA TGTGCCAGCAGTTACGACAGGCTTAACTATGGCTACACCTTC.

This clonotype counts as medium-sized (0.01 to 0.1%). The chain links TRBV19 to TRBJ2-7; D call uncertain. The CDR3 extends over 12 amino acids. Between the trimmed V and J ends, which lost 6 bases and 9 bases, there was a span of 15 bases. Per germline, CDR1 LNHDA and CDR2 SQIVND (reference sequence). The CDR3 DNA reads TGTGCCAGTAGCCCGACAAACCGAGGGCAGTACTTC. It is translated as CASSPTNRGQYF.

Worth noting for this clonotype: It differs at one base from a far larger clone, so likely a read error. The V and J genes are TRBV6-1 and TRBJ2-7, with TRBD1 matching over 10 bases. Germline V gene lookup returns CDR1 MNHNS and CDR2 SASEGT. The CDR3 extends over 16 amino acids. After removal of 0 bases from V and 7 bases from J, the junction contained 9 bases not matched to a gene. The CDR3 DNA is TGTGCCAGCAGTGAAGCGCTTCGACAGGGGGCGGATGAGCAGTACTTC. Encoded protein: CASSEALRQGADEQYF.

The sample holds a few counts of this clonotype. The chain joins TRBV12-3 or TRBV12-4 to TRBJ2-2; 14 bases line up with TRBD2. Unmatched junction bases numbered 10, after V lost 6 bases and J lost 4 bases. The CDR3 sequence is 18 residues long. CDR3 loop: CASRSSGLAGGRTGELFF. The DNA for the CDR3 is TGTGCCAGCAGATCCTCCGGACTAGCGGGGGGCCGCACCGGGGAGCTGTTTTTT.

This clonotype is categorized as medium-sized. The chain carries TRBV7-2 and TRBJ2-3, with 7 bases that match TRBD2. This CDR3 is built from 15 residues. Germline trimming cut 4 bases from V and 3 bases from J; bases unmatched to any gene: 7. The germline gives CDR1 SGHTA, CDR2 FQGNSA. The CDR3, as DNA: TGTGCCAGCAGCTCAGCGGGGCGACATACAGATACGCAGTATTTT. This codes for CASSSAGRHTDTQYF.

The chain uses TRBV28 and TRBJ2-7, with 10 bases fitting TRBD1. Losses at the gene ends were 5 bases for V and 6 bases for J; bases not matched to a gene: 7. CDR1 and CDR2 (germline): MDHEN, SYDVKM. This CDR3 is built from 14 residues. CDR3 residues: CASSPTGGLGEQYF. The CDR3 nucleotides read TGTGCCAGCAGTCCGACAGGGGGCTTGGGCGAGCAGTACTTC.

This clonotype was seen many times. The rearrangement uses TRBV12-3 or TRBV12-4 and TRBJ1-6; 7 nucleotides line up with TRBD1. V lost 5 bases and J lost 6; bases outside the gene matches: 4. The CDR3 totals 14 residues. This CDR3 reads CASSRTGGNSPLHF. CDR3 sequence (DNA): TGTGCCAGCAGTCGGACAGGTGGTAATTCACCCCTCCACTTT.

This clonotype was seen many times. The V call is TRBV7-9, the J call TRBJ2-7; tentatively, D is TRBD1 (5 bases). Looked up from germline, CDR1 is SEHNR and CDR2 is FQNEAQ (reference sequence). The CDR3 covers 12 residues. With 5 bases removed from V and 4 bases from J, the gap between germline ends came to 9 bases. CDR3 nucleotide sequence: TGTGCCAGCAGCGAGAGACAGTACGAGCAGTACTTC. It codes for CASSERQYEQYF.

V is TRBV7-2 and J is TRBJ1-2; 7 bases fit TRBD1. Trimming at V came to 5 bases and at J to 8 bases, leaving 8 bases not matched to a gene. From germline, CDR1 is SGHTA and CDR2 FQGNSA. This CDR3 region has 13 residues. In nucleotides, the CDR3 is TGTGCCAGCAGCCGCTTACAGGGGAGCGGCTACACCTTC. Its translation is CASSRLQGSGYTF.

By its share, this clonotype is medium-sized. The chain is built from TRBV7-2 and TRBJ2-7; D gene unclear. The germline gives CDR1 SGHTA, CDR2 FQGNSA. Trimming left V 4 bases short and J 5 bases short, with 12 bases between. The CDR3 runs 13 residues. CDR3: CASSSILANEQYF. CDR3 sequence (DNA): TGTGCCAGCAGCTCCATCCTGGCCAACGAGCAGTACTTC.

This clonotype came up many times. In nucleotides, the CDR3 is TGCGCCAGCAGCTGGGACAAGAGCTATGGCTACACCTTC. Amino acids: CASSWDKSYGYTF. V is TRBV5-1 and J is TRBJ1-2; maybe TRBD1 (6 bases). V was trimmed by 3 bases and J by 4 bases, leaving 10 bases between them. This CDR3 has 13 amino acids. Per germline, CDR1 SGHRS and CDR2 YFSETQ.

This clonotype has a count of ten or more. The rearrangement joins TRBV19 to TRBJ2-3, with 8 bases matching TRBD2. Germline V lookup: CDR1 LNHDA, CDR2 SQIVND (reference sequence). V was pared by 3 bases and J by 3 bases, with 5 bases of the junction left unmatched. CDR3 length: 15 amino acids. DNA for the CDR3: TGTGCCAGTAGTATCGGGGGGGGAACAACAGATACGCAGTATTTT. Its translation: CASSIGGGTTDTQYF.

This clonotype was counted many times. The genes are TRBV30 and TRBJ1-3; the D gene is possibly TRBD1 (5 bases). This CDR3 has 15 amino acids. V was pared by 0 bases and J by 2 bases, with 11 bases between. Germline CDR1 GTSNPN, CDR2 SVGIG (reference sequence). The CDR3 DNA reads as TGTGCCTGGAGTGTAGTCGGGGGGACTGGAAACACCATATATTTT. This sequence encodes CAWSVVGGTGNTIYF.